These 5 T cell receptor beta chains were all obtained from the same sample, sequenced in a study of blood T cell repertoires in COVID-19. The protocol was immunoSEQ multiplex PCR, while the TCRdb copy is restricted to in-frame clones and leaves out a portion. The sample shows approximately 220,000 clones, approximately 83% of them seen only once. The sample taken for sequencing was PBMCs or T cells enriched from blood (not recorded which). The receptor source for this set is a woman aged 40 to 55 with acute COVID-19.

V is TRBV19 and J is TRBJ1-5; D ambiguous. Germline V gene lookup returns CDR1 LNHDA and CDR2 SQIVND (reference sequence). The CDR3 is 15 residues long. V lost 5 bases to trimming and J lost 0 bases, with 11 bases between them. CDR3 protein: CASSVLSNSNQPQHF. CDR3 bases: TGTGCCAGTAGTGTACTAAGTAATAGCAATCAGCCCCAGCATTTT.

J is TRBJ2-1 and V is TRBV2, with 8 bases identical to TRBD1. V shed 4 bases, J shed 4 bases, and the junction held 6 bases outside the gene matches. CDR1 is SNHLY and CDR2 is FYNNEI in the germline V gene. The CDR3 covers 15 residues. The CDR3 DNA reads TGTGCCAGCAGTGTTGACAGGGGACGATACAATGAGCAGTTCTTC. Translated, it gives CASSVDRGRYNEQFF.

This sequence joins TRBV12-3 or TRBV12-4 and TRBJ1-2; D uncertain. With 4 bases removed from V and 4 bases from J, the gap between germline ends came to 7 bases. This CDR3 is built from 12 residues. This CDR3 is CASSSGFYGYTF. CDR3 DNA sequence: TGTGCCAGCAGTTCGGGTTTCTATGGCTACACCTTC.

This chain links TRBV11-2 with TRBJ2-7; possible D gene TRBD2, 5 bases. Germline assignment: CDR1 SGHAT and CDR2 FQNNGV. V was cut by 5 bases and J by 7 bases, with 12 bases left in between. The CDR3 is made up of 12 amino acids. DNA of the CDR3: TGTGCCAGCAGCCCATCGACGGGAGAGCAGTACTTC. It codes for CASSPSTGEQYF.

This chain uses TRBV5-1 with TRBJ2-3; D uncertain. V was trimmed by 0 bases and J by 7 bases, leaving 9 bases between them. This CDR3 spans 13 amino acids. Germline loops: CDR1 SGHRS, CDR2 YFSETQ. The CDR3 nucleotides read TGCGCCAGCAGCTTGGTTCTGAGGAATACGCAGTATTTT. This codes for CASSLVLRNTQYF.